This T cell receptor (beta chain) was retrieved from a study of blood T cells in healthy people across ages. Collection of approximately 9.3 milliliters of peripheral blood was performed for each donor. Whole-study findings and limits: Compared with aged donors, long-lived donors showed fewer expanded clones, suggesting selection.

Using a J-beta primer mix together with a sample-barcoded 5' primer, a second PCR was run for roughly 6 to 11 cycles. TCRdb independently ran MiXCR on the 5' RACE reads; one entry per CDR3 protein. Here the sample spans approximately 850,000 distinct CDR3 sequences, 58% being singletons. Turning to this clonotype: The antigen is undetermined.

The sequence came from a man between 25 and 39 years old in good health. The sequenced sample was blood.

The CDR3 protein is CASSYHRTGKANYGYTF. CDR3 bases: TGTGCCAGCAGTTACCATAGGACAGGCAAAGCTAACTATGGCTACACCTTC. This rearrangement joins TRBV6-5 to TRBJ1-2; 7 positions match TRBD1. V was clipped by 2 bases and J by 0 bases; unmatched bases: 9. This CDR3 contains 17 residues. Per the germline V gene, CDR1 is MNHEY and CDR2 is SVGAGI.